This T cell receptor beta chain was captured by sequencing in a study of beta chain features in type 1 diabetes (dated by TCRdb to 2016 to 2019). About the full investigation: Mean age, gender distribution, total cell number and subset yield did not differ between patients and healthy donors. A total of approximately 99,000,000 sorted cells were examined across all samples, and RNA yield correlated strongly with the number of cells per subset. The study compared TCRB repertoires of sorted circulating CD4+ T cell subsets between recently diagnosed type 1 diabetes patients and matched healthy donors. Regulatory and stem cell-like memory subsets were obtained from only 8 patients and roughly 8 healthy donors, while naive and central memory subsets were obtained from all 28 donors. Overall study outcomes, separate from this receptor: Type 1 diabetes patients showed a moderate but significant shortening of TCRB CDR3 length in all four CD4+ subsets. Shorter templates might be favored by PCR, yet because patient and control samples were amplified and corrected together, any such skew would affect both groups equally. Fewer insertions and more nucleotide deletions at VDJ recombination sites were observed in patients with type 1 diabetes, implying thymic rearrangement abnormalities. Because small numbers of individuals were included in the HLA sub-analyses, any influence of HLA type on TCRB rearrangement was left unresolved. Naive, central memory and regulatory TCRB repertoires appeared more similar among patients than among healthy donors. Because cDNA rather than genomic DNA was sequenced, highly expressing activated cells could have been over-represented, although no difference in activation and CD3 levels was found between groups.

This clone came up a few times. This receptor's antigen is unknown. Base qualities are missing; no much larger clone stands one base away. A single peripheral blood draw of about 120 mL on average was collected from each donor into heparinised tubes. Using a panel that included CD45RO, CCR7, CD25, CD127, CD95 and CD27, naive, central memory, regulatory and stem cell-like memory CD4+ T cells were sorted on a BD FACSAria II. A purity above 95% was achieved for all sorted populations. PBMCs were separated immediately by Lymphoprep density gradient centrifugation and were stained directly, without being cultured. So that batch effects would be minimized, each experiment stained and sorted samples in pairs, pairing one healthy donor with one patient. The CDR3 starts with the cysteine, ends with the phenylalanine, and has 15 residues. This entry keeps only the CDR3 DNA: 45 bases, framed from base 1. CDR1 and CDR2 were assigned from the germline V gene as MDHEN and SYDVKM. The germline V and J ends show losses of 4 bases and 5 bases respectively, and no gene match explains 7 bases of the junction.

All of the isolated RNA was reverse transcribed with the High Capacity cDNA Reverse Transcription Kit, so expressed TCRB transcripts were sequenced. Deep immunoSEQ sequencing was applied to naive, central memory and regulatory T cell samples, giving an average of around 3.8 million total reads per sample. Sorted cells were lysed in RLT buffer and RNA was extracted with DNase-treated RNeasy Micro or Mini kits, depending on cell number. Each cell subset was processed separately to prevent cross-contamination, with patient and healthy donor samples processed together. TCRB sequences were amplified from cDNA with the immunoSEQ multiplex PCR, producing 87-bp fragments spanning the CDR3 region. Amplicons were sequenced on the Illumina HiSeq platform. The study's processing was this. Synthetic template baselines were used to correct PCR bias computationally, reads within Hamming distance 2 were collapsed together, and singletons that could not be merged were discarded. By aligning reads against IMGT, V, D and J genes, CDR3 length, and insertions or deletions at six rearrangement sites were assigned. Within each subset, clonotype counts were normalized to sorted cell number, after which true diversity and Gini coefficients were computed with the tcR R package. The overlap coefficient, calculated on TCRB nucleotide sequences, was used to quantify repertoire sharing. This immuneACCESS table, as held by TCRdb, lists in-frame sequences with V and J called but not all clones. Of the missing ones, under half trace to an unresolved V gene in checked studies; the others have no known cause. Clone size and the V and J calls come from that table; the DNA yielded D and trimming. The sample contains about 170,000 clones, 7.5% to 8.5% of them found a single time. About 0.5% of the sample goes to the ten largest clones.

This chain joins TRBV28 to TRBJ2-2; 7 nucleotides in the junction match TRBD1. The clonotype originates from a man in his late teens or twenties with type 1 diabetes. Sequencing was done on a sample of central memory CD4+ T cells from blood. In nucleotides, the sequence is TGTGCCAGCAGTTCGACAGGGATTCTTACCGGGGAGCTGTTTTTT. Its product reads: CASSSTGILTGELFF.